Shown below are 22 T cell receptor beta chains from a single sample sequenced in a study of CD8 T cells in ankylosing spondylitis. Each CDR3 protein is one row after TCRdb ran MiXCR on the 5' RACE reads. The data hold 250,000 or so distinct CDR3 sequences, with roughly a quarter observed a single time. The sample comprised blood, either unsorted or a sorted T cell fraction (not recorded which). These TCRs come from a male donor with ankylosing spondylitis or in good health (not recorded which).

The count of this clonotype is one. The chain combines TRBV24-1 with TRBJ2-3, with 7 nucleotides matching TRBD1. Germline V gene data show CDR1 as KGHDR and CDR2 as SFDVKD. CDR3 length equals 14 residues. V was pared by 6 bases and J by 3 bases, with 5 bases of the junction left unmatched. DNA for the CDR3: TGTGCCACCAGTAAGGGACAGCCTACAGATACGCAGTATTTT. This sequence encodes CATSKGQPTDTQYF.

This sequence joins TRBV19 and TRBJ2-3, with D tentatively TRBD1 or TRBD2 (5 bases each). The CDR3 has 14 residues. Germline V gene lookup returns CDR1 LNHDA and CDR2 SQIVND (reference sequence). V was trimmed by 4 bases and J by 0 bases, leaving 8 bases between them. This CDR3 is CASSTRDSTDTQYF. In DNA, the CDR3 is TGTGCCAGTAGTACCCGGGACAGCACAGATACGCAGTATTTT.

Many counts were recorded for this clonotype. The chain uses TRBV6-1 and TRBJ2-1; 7 nucleotides agree with TRBD1. The CDR3 totals 15 residues. The germline V gene has CDR1 MNHNS and CDR2 SASEGT. The junction had 7 bases not matched to a gene; V was cut back by 6 bases and J by 2 bases. The CDR3 sequence: CASRRDSQTYNEQFF. Written as DNA, the CDR3 is TGTGCCAGCAGAAGGGACAGCCAGACCTACAATGAGCAGTTCTTC.

The chain combines TRBV20-1 with TRBJ1-2, with TRBD1 identical over 7 bases. The V segment lost 6 bases and the J segment 8 bases; nucleotides outside the gene matches: 9. Germline CDR1 and CDR2: DFQATT and SNEGSKA (reference sequence). There are 12 residues in the CDR3. The CDR3 loop reads CSARQGNIGYTF. Here the CDR3 DNA reads TGCAGTGCGCGACAGGGAAATATCGGCTACACCTTC.

This clonotype was observed many times. V gene TRBV20-1 combines with J gene TRBJ1-5; no firm D call. The CDR3 covers 13 residues. Germline assignment: CDR1 DFQATT and CDR2 SNEGSKA (reference sequence). V was shortened by 4 bases and J by 5 bases, with 12 bases between the two germline ends. CDR3 in DNA: TGCAGTGCTACATCAGACCTCTATCAGCCCCAGCATTTT. As protein: CSATSDLYQPQHF.

The chain's CDR3 is CATSSQKAGQETQYF. CDR3 coding DNA: TGTGCCACCAGCAGCCAAAAGGCAGGACAAGAGACCCAGTACTTC. The chain links TRBV15 to TRBJ2-5, with no clear D. The germline CDR1 and CDR2 sequences are LNHNV and YYDKDF (reference sequence). The CDR3 extends over 15 amino acids. Trimming removed 3 bases at V and 2 bases at J, with 13 bases between.

V usage is TRBV12-3 or TRBV12-4 and J usage is TRBJ2-7, with D tentatively TRBD1 (5 bases). The CDR3 has 13 residues. Trimming left V 3 bases short and J 6 bases short, with 12 bases between. CDR3 coding DNA: TGTGCCAGCAGTTTCACAGGTCCCATCGAGCAGTACTTC. It codes for CASSFTGPIEQYF.

The rearrangement links TRBV28 to TRBJ1-1; D unresolved. Germline CDR1 MDHEN, CDR2 SYDVKM. The V and J ends lost 2 bases and 10 bases respectively, with 8 bases between them. The CDR3 loop spans 11 amino acids. For the CDR3, the DNA is TGTGCCAGCAGTTTAAGCCGGGGAGCTTTCTTT. Translation: CASSLSRGAFF.

This clonotype was counted a few times. As DNA, the CDR3 is TGTGCCAGCAGCGTAGGACCAGGGGGCTCCTACGAGCAGTACTTC. Protein sequence: CASSVGPGGSYEQYF. The chain carries TRBV9 and TRBJ2-7; 7 bases map to TRBD1. From germline, CDR1 is SGDLS and CDR2 YYNGEE. The junction had 3 bases not matched to a gene; V was cut back by 0 bases and J by 0 bases. The CDR3 is 15 amino acids.

This clonotype appeared many times. The J gene is TRBJ2-5, the V gene TRBV9; D may be TRBD2 (7 bases). Trimming shortened V by 0 bases and J by 2 bases, and 14 bases separated the two germline ends. From germline, CDR1 is SGDLS and CDR2 YYNGEE. The CDR3 consists of 16 residues. This chain's CDR3 is CASSVVVGGGQETQYF. As DNA, the CDR3 is TGTGCCAGCAGCGTAGTAGTAGGGGGGGGGCAAGAGACCCAGTACTTC. Drawing the rest from reference TRBV9 and TRBJ2-5, the complete variable domain is DSGVTQTPKHLITATGQRVTLRCSPRSGDLSVYWYQQSLDQGLQFLIQYYNGEERAKGNILERFSAQQFPDLHSELNLSSLELGDSALYFCASSVVVGGGQETQYFGPGTRLLVL.

The rearrangement uses TRBV20-1 and TRBJ2-3; the D gene could be TRBD1 or TRBD2 (5 bases each). Deletions cut 3 bases from V and 2 bases from J, with 15 bases between. Germline V gives CDR1 DFQATT, CDR2 SNEGSKA (reference sequence). The CDR3 loop spans 15 amino acids. DNA for the CDR3: TGCAGTGCTAGGAGGGGTGCCGGCCTCACAGATACGCAGTATTTT. The encoded protein is CSARRGAGLTDTQYF.

The chain is built from TRBV5-1 and TRBJ2-1; TRBD1 is a possible D gene (5 bases). The CDR3 covers 16 residues. Germline V gene lookup returns CDR1 SGHRS and CDR2 YFSETQ. Trimming stripped 2 bases from V and 0 bases from J, with 12 bases between. As DNA, the CDR3 is TGCGCCAGCAGCTTATCAGGGATACCCTCCTACAATGAGCAGTTCTTC. Its translation is CASSLSGIPSYNEQFF.

The chain recombines TRBV18 with TRBJ2-5; D is unclear. CDR1 is KGHSH, CDR2 LQKENI, per germline. The CDR3 is 12 residues long. Trimming removed 0 bases from V and 5 bases from J, with 4 bases in between. Written as DNA, the CDR3 is TGTGCCAGCTCACCACCGGATGAGACCCAGTACTTC. It specifies CASSPPDETQYF.

This clonotype was observed many times. A read error is likely, as this CDR3 ends without the conserved phenylalanine or tryptophan. It is unclear where the CDR3 begins or ends on the DNA, so no DNA is shown, and the CDR3 is as TCRdb lists it. The V and J genes are TRBV29-1 and TRBJ1-2. The CDR3 sequence runs 11 residues, both termini included. Germline values: CDR1 SQVTM, CDR2 ANQGSEA. CDR3 protein: CSVDDGGQHQL.

This clonotype was counted many times. The rearrangement links TRBV20-1 to TRBJ2-3, with 14 bases identical to TRBD2. This CDR3 contains 13 residues. The V gene end was trimmed by 7 bases and the J gene end by 10 bases; junction bases not matched to a gene: 7. The germline gives CDR1 DFQATT, CDR2 SNEGSKA (reference sequence). CDR3 sequence (DNA): TGCAGTGGAGCCGGGACTAGCGGGGGTGCGCAGTATTTT. As protein: CSGAGTSGGAQYF.

V usage is TRBV10-3 and J usage is TRBJ2-1, with 8 nucleotides matching TRBD2. V dropped 3 bases and J dropped 6; count of bases not matched to a gene: 7. From germline, CDR1 is ENHRY and CDR2 SYGVKD. The CDR3 has 15 residues. The CDR3 region is CAISDTAGEGNEQFF. The CDR3 bases are TGTGCCATCAGTGACACAGCGGGAGAAGGCAATGAGCAGTTCTTC.

This clonotype has just a few counts. V is TRBV12-3 or TRBV12-4 and J is TRBJ2-6; D is undetermined. The CDR3 length is 16 residues. Trimming cost V 6 bases and J 0 bases, with 12 bases left between them. The CDR3 loop is CASSLGRYSGANVLTF. The CDR3 DNA reads TGTGCCAGCAGCCTCGGACGGTACTCTGGGGCCAACGTCCTGACTTTC.

There are many counts of this clonotype. The chain uses TRBV20-1 and TRBJ2-7, with TRBD1 matching 10 bases. The junction had 12 bases not matched to a gene; V was cut back by 1 base and J by 9 bases. CDR1 and CDR2 from the germline V gene are DFQATT and SNEGSKA (reference sequence). This CDR3 region has 15 residues. The CDR3 DNA reads TGCAGTGCTAGAGGGGAGGGGGACAGGGGTCGTGTGCAGTACTTC. The encoded protein is CSARGEGDRGRVQYF.

CDR3 loop: CASTSTPSGGVDEQYF. As DNA, the CDR3 is TGTGCCAGCACCTCGACCCCTAGCGGGGGGGTCGACGAGCAGTACTTC. The chain has TRBV6-1 and TRBJ2-7, with 12 bases identical to TRBD2. CDR3 length equals 16 residues. V lost 7 bases, J lost 5 bases, and 12 bases stayed unmatched. CDR1 is MNHNS, CDR2 SASEGT, per germline.

The sample holds many counts of this clonotype. CDR3 DNA: TGCAGTGCCCGACACGCTAGGGAGCAAGAGACCCAGTACTTC. Protein: CSARHAREQETQYF. The V gene is TRBV20-1, the J gene TRBJ2-5, with D tentatively TRBD2 (5 bases). V lost 6 bases and J 2 bases, leaving 16 bases between the germline ends. Germline V gene sequence: CDR1 DFQATT, CDR2 SNEGSKA (reference sequence). The CDR3 length is 14 residues.

The chain joins TRBV24-1 to TRBJ2-5; 10 nucleotides line up with TRBD1. Germline CDR1 and CDR2: KGHDR and SFDVKD. The CDR3 has 15 residues. J lost 6 bases, V lost 4 bases, and 7 bases had no gene match. CDR3 sequence (DNA): TGTGCCACCAGTGAGTCGGGACAGGGGATAAAGACCCAGTACTTC. It encodes CATSESGQGIKTQYF.

The gene calls are TRBV5-6 and TRBJ1-4, with 7 positions matching TRBD1. V trimming: 4 bases; J trimming: 3 bases; junction bases outside the gene matches: 6. CDR1 is SGHDT and CDR2 is YYEEEE in the germline V gene. This CDR3 comprises 15 residues. The CDR3 nucleotides read TGTGCCAGCAGCCTCTTGGACAGGCCTAATGAAAAACTGTTTTTT. This translates into CASSLLDRPNEKLFF.